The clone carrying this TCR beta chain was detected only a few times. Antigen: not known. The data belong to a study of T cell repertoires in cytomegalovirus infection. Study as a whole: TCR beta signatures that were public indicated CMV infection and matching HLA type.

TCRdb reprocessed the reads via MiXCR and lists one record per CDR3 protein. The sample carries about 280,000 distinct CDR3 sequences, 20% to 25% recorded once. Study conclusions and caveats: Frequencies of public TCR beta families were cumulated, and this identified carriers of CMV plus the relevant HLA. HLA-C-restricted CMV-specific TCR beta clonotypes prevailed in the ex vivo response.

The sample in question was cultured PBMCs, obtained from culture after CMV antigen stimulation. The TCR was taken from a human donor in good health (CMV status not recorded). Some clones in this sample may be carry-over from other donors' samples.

The CDR3 nucleotides read TGTGCCAGCAGCCGAACTGGGACAGATCTCTATGGCTACACCTTC. Encoded protein: CASSRTGTDLYGYTF. This chain uses TRBV7-8 with TRBJ1-2; 7 nucleotides line up with TRBD1. The CDR3 runs 15 residues. Trimming removed 5 bases from V and 4 bases from J; junction bases left unmatched: 10. The germline CDR1 and CDR2 sequences are SGHVS and FQNEAQ. Full variable domain (rest looked up from reference TRBV7-8 and TRBJ1-2): GAGVSQSPRYKVAKRGQDVALRCDPISGHVSLFWYQQALGQGPEFLTYFQNEAQLDKSGLPSDRFFAERPEGSVSTLKIQRTQQEDSAVYLCASSRTGTDLYGYTFGSGTRLTVV.